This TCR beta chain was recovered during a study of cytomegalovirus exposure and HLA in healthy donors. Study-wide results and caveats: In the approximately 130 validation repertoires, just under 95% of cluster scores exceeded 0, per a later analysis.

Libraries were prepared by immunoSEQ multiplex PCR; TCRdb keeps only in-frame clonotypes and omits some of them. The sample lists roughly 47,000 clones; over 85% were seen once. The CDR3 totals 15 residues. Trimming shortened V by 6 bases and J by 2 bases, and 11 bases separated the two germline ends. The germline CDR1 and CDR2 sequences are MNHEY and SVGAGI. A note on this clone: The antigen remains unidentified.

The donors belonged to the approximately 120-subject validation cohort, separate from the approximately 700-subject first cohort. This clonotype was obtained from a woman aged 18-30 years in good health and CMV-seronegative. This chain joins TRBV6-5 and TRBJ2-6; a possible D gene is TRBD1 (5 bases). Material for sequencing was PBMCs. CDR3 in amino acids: CASRGTRAGANVLTF. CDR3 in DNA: TGTGCCAGCAGAGGAACCAGGGCTGGGGCCAACGTCCTGACTTTC.